This T cell receptor beta chain was obtained from a study of blood T cell repertoires in COVID-19. Data came from immunoSEQ multiplex PCR; TCRdb stores just in-frame clones and leaves some out. The data hold roughly 150,000 clones, with 65% to 85% observed a single time. This clonotype was sampled from a man aged 65 to 79 with active or convalescent COVID-19. The sequencing input was peripheral blood.

DNA for the CDR3: TGCAGCGTTGAAAAGGTTCCACGGGGGGTCTATGGCTACACCTTC. Translating it yields CSVEKVPRGVYGYTF. V and J are TRBV29-1 and TRBJ1-2; D is possibly TRBD1 (5 bases). The CDR3 spans 15 residues. The V gene's germline CDR1 is SQVTM and CDR2 ANQGSEA. Deletions cut 2 bases from V and 4 bases from J, with 17 bases between.